The present T cell receptor (beta chain) was sequenced within a study of T cells in Graves' hyperthyroidism and ophthalmopathy. A note on this clonotype: Its antigen is currently unknown.

From RNA transcripts, TCR beta CDR3 regions were amplified. The primer set for the first-round RT-PCR of the TCR CDR3 was HTBI. TCRdb re-called the multiplex PCR reads through MiXCR, storing one row per CDR3 protein. The repertoire consists of around 400,000 distinct CDR3 sequences, with around 25% occurring once and the leading ten covering roughly 80%. Findings and caveats of the study: By a 13 V-J model, ophthalmopathy was set apart from stable hyperthyroidism. Expanded thyroid clonotypes (above 0.001) were mostly also found in blood.

With a duration under 2 months, the hyperthyroidism was newly diagnosed in patients aged 18 to 65. Lactation, pregnancy, other autoimmune disease or uncontrolled infection led to exclusion of patients. Germline CDR1 reads SGHRS; CDR2 reads YFSETQ. CDR3 length equals 13 residues. J was trimmed by 4 bases and V by 7 bases; bases with no gene match: 5. The chain joins TRBV5-1 to TRBJ1-1; TRBD1 agrees at 9 bases. What was sequenced was blood. The TCR comes from a man aged 45-65 years with Graves' hyperthyroidism. The CDR3: CASLETGGTEAFF. CDR3 coding DNA: TGCGCCAGCCTCGAGACAGGGGGCACTGAAGCTTTCTTT.